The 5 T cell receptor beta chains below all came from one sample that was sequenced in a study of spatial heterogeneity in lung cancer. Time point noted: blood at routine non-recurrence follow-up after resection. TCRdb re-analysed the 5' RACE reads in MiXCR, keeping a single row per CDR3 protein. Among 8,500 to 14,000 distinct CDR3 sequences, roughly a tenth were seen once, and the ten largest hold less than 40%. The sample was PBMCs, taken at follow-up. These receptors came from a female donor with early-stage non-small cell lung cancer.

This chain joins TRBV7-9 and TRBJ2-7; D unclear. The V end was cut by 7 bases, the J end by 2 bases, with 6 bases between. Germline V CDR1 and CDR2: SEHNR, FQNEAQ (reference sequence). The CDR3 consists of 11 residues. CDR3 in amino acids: CASTATYEQYF. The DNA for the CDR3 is TGTGCCAGCACGGCCACCTACGAGCAGTACTTC.

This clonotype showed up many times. Here the CDR3 DNA reads TGCGCCAGCAGCTTGGACTCTAGCACAGATACGCAGTATTTT. Its protein product is CASSLDSSTDTQYF. The rearrangement uses TRBV5-1 and TRBJ2-3; D ambiguous. The CDR3 has 14 residues. CDR1 is SGHRS and CDR2 is YFSETQ in the germline V gene. V gave up 0 bases and J gave up 0 bases, with 5 bases separating them.

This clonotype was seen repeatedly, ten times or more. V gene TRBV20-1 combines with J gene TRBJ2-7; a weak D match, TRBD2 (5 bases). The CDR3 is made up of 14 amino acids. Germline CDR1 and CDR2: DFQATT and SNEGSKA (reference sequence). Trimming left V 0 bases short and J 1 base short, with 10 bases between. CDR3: CSARENGKSYEQYF. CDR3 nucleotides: TGCAGTGCTAGAGAGAACGGGAAATCCTACGAGCAGTACTTC.

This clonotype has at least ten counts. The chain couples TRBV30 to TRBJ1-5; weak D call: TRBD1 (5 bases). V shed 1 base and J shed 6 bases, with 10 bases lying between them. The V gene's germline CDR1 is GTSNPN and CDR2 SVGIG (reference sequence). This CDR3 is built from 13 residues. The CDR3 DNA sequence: TGTGCCTGGAGTGGGGGCAGTAGTCAGCCCCAGCATTTT. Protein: CAWSGGSSQPQHF.

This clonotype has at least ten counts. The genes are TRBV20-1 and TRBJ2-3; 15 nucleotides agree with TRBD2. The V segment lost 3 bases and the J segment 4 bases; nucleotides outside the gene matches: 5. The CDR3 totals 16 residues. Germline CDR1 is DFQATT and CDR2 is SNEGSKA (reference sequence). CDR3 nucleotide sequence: TGCAGTGCTAGCTCCCGGACTAGCGGGAGGGCAGATACGCAGTATTTT. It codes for CSASSRTSGRADTQYF.